This is a list of T cell receptor beta chains from one sample in a study of blood T cell repertoires in COVID-19. This table comes from immunoSEQ multiplex PCR, and its TCRdb copy is limited to in-frame clones, with some not included. This sample yields 95,000 to 120,000 clones, of which over 70% are seen a single time; approximately 1.5% belongs to the top ten. The specimen was peripheral blood. Receptors were obtained from a man aged 45-65 years with acute or convalescent COVID-19. CDR3s include the opening cysteine and the closing phenylalanine or tryptophan. D genes are given only for firm matches. Only some rows state a clone size, as once, few, many or a class for expanded clones.

J gene | D gene | V gene | clone size | CDR3 DNA | CDR3 protein
TRBJ2-2 | TRBD2 | TRBV19 | . | TGTGCCAGTAGTCCCCGGGGGGGGAACACCGGGGAGCTGTTTTTT | CASSPRGGNTGELFF
TRBJ1-1 | . | TRBV6-5 | . | TGTGCCAGCATGAGGGGGGGTAGCACTGAAGCTTTCTTT | CASMRGGSTEAFF
TRBJ2-7 | . | TRBV3-1/TRBV3-2 | . | TGTGCCAGCAGCCAACGGGGGGCAATCTACGAGCAGTACTTC | CASSQRGAIYEQYF
TRBJ1-5 | . | TRBV6-5 | few | TGTGCCAGCAGTTACTCCCCTCCGGGGTCCAATCAGCCCCAGCATTTT | CASSYSPPGSNQPQHF
TRBJ2-3 | TRBD2 | TRBV6-2/TRBV6-3 | . | TGTGCCAGCAGTTTTTCCAGCGGGGGGACGGATACGCAGTATTTT | CASSFSSGGTDTQYF
TRBJ2-7 | . | TRBV28 | . | TGTGCCAGCAGTTTCTTGTCGTTGGAGGGAACCTACGAGCAGTACTTC | CASSFLSLEGTYEQYF
TRBJ1-3 | TRBD1 | TRBV7-3 | . | TGTGCCAGTGTACAGGGGGCTGGAAACACCATATATTTT | CASVQGAGNTIYF
TRBJ2-5 | . | TRBV6-5 | . | TGTGCCAGCAGTTACGTTAGCGGCCAAGAGACCCAGTACTTC | CASSYVSGQETQYF
TRBJ2-1 | TRBD1 | TRBV6-5 | . | TGTGCCACATACAGTGGGGACAGCCCCTACAATGAGCAGTTCTTC | CATYSGDSPYNEQFF
TRBJ2-4 | TRBD1 | TRBV19 | few | TGTGCCAGTAGTTTCACGGACAGGGGGAGCCGGATTCAGTACTTC | CASSFTDRGSRIQYF
TRBJ1-1 | . | TRBV5-1 | many | TGCGCCAGCACCCTGGGGCAGGGGTGGGTGAACACTGAAGCTTTCTTT | CASTLGQGWVNTEAFF
TRBJ1-1 | . | TRBV4-1 | . | TGCGCCAGCAGCCCGAACAACCAGGGGAACACTGAAGCTTTCTTT | CASSPNNQGNTEAFF
TRBJ1-4 | . | TRBV19 | . | TGTGCCAGTAGTGACGGAGCAACTAATGAAAAACTGTTTTTT | CASSDGATNEKLFF
TRBJ1-1 | . | TRBV3-1/TRBV3-2 | . | TGTGCCAGCAGCGGAGCCAGCGCACCGTCGGCTTTCTTT | CASSGASAPSAFF
TRBJ1-2 | . | TRBV12-3/TRBV12-4 | . | TGTGCCAGCAGAACAACAGGGATGGATGGCTACACCTTC | CASRTTGMDGYTF
TRBJ1-1 | . | TRBV6-5 | . | TGTGCCAGCATAGGACTGCTGAACACTGAAGCTTTCTTT | CASIGLLNTEAFF
TRBJ2-5 | TRBD2 | TRBV29-1 | . | TGCAGCGTTGAAGGGGGGGGGCAAGAGACCCAGTACTTC | CSVEGGGQETQYF
TRBJ2-3 | . | TRBV20-1 | . | TGCAGTGCTAGTATCGGGGGGCCAGCAGATACGCAGTATTTT | CSASIGGPADTQYF
TRBJ1-2 | TRBD1 | TRBV5-5 | once | TGTGCCAGCAGCTTATTAGGACAGGGAGGTGGCTACACCTTC | CASSLLGQGGGYTF
TRBJ1-2 | . | TRBV19 | . | TGTGCCAGTAGTCGTCCGGGTTATGGCTACACCTTC | CASSRPGYGYTF
TRBJ1-1 | . | TRBV5-6 | once | TGTGCCAGCAGCCCTACGACAACCTCGAACACTGAAGCTTTCTTT | CASSPTTTSNTEAFF
TRBJ2-1 | . | TRBV9 | . | TGTGCCAGCAGCGTAGTTGCGGGGTCAAACAATGAGCAGTTCTTC | CASSVVAGSNNEQFF
TRBJ1-5 | . | TRBV2 | . | TGTGCCAGCAGTGCGGGGGGGCCCGGAACCCAGCCCCAGCATTTT | CASSAGGPGTQPQHF
TRBJ2-3 | . | TRBV6-1 | . | TGTGCCAGCAGTGAGGGCCCTACAGATACGCAGTATTTT | CASSEGPTDTQYF
TRBJ1-1 | . | TRBV7-3 | . | TGTGCCAGCAGCTTAACAGCGAACACTGAAGCTTTCTTT | CASSLTANTEAFF
TRBJ1-2 | . | TRBV5-1 | . | TGCGCCAGCAGCTTGGGTGTAAGCCGCTATGGCTACACCTTC | CASSLGVSRYGYTF
TRBJ2-3 | TRBD2 | TRBV3-1/TRBV3-2 | . | TGTGCCAGCAGCCAAGATCGTGGTAGCGGGGGTTCCTGGGGCACAGATACGCAGTATTTT | CASSQDRGSGGSWGTDTQYF
TRBJ1-1 | TRBD1 | TRBV5-1 | . | TGCGCCAGCAGCGAGACAGGGGTAACTGAAGCTTTCTTT | CASSETGVTEAFF
TRBJ1-1 | . | TRBV3-1/TRBV3-2 | . | TGTGCCAGCAGCCAAGACAGGGACTGGTTGAACACTGAAGCTTTCTTT | CASSQDRDWLNTEAFF
TRBJ1-3 | . | TRBV4-1 | . | TGCGCCAGCAGCCAATCTCCCCCGGGACAATCTGGAAACACCATATATTTT | CASSQSPPGQSGNTIYF
TRBJ2-2 | TRBD1 | TRBV19 | . | TGTGCCAGTAGTATATACCAGGGGGCCGCCGGGGAGCTGTTTTTT | CASSIYQGAAGELFF
TRBJ2-1 | TRBD1 | TRBV5-1 | . | TGCGCCAGCAGCTTGAGATCCGGGACAGTCTACTCCTACAATGAGCAGTTCTTC | CASSLRSGTVYSYNEQFF
TRBJ1-4 | . | TRBV10-3 | . | TGTGCCATCAGCGAACAGGAGACTAATGAAAAACTGTTTTTT | CAISEQETNEKLFF
TRBJ1-1 | TRBD1 | TRBV30 | . | TGTGCCTGGACCCTTTACGGGACAGCAAACACTGAAGCTTTCTTT | CAWTLYGTANTEAFF
TRBJ1-5 | . | TRBV6-5 | . | TGTGCCAGCAGTCGGGGGGCGGCGGGTCAGCCCCAGCATTTT | CASSRGAAGQPQHF
TRBJ1-1 | . | TRBV10-2 | . | TGCGCCAGCAGGCGGCCGAACACTGAAGCTTTCTTT | CASRRPNTEAFF
TRBJ1-4 | TRBD1 | TRBV24-1 | . | TGTGCCACCAGTGACCGGGACAGGGGGCATGAAAAACTGTTTTTT | CATSDRDRGHEKLFF
TRBJ1-1 | . | TRBV12-3/TRBV12-4 | few | TGTGCCAGCAGTCTAAACAGAGTCACTGAAGCTTTCTTT | CASSLNRVTEAFF
TRBJ1-6 | TRBD1 | TRBV28 | . | TGTGCCAGCAGTTTTTCGGGACAGTTATCACCCCTCCACTTT | CASSFSGQLSPLHF
TRBJ1-6 | TRBD1 | TRBV6-4 | . | TGTGCCAGCAGTGGTACAGGGGTTCGTTATAATTCACCCCTCCACTTT | CASSGTGVRYNSPLHF
TRBJ2-1 | TRBD2 | TRBV7-9 | . | TGTGCCAGCACCCCGGGGGGGGGCACTCACGATGAGCAGTTCTTC | CASTPGGGTHDEQFF
TRBJ1-6 | TRBD1 | TRBV3-1/TRBV3-2 | . | TGTGCCAGCAGCCAAGATACCCACAGGGGAGATTCACCCCTCCACTTT | CASSQDTHRGDSPLHF